Each of the 17 T cell receptor beta chains below was sequenced from the same sample in a study of neurological immune-mediated disorders. TCRdb recomputed calls from the 5' RACE reads with MiXCR, one row per CDR3 protein. The sample consists of about 41,000 distinct CDR3 sequences, about 13% of them appearing once. Sequencing was done on a sample of PBMCs. The source is a female donor in good health.

This clonotype occurred many times. V gene TRBV20-1 combines with J gene TRBJ2-3; D unclear. The length of the CDR3 is 17 residues. The germline CDR1 and CDR2 sequences are DFQATT and SNEGSKA (reference sequence). V was trimmed by 3 bases and J by 4 bases, leaving 23 bases between them. CDR3 coding DNA: TGCAGTGCTAGTAGGCAAAGAAAGGACCTGAAAGCAGATACGCAGTATTTT. This translates into CSASRQRKDLKADTQYF.

This clonotype has more than one count but fewer than ten. The rearrangement uses TRBV18 and TRBJ1-2, with TRBD1 identical over 7 bases. Unmatched junction bases numbered 0, after V lost 2 bases and J lost 3 bases. This CDR3 is built from 13 residues. Looked up from germline, CDR1 is KGHSH and CDR2 is LQKENI. Written as DNA, the CDR3 is TGTGCCAGCTCACCAGGACAGGACTATGGCTACACCTTC. Translated: CASSPGQDYGYTF.

This clonotype was seen many times. The gene calls are TRBV9 and TRBJ1-5; D ambiguous. Trimming left V 0 bases short and J 0 bases short, with 10 bases between. This CDR3 spans 16 amino acids. CDR1 SGDLS and CDR2 YYNGEE come from the germline V gene. CDR3 loop: CASSVGAGNSNQPQHF. The CDR3 region has the DNA TGTGCCAGCAGCGTAGGTGCTGGCAATAGCAATCAGCCCCAGCATTTT.

This clonotype was counted at least ten times. V usage is TRBV4-1 and J usage is TRBJ1-2; 8 bases are shared with TRBD1. The CDR3 spans 15 residues. Germline V CDR1 and CDR2: MGHRA, YSYEKL. J was trimmed by 3 bases and V by 3 bases; bases with no gene match: 6. The CDR3 loop reads CASSHPGTGDYGYTF. CDR3 sequence (DNA): TGCGCCAGCAGCCACCCCGGGACAGGAGACTATGGCTACACCTTC.

This clonotype was seen repeatedly, ten times or more. The rearrangement joins TRBV14 to TRBJ2-1, with unresolved D. V was clipped by 0 bases and J by 4 bases, with 7 bases between them. The CDR3 sequence is 14 residues long. Germline V gives CDR1 SGHDN, CDR2 FVKESK. CDR3 in DNA: TGTGCCAGCAGCCAAGATCCAATTTACAATGAGCAGTTCTTC. Its translation: CASSQDPIYNEQFF.

This clonotype was observed at least ten times. The chain combines TRBV5-1 with TRBJ1-1; D is unclear. Germline-derived CDR1 and CDR2 are SGHRS and YFSETQ. CDR3 size: 14 residues. Trimming left V 0 bases short and J 0 bases short, with 6 bases between. The CDR3 loop reads CASSLEQMNTEAFF. The CDR3 coding sequence is TGCGCCAGCAGCTTGGAACAGATGAACACTGAAGCTTTCTTT.

In this sample, this clonotype turned up many times. The genes are TRBV5-1 and TRBJ2-1; no reliable D call. The CDR3 contains 13 residues. Trimming removed 4 bases from V and 0 bases from J, with 5 bases in between. Germline-derived CDR1 and CDR2 are SGHRS and YFSETQ. CDR3 nucleotides: TGCGCCAGCAGCGGGCTCTCCTACAATGAGCAGTTCTTC. This translates into CASSGLSYNEQFF.

CDR3 DNA sequence: TGTGCCAGCAGCCAAGACCTCTACCCGGGGGGCCTAGGGGAGACCCAGTACTTC. Translation: CASSQDLYPGGLGETQYF. The chain joins TRBV3-1 to TRBJ2-5; the D gene is possibly TRBD2 (7 bases). The germline V gene encodes CDR1 LGHDT and CDR2 YNNKEL (reference sequence). Trimming pared 0 bases from V and 5 bases from J, leaving 22 bases between. The CDR3 consists of 18 residues.

Within the sample, this clonotype is medium-sized. The J gene is TRBJ1-1, the V gene TRBV20-1, with 9 bases fitting TRBD1. The CDR3 totals 13 residues. V was pared by 1 base and J by 7 bases, with 4 bases of the junction left unmatched. Looked up from germline, CDR1 is DFQATT and CDR2 is SNEGSKA (reference sequence). CDR3 bases: TGCAGTGCTAGAGGACAGGGGGAGGGTGAAGCTTTCTTT. Translated, it gives CSARGQGEGEAFF.

Note on this clonotype: Likely a read error: the CDR3 ends without its conserved phenylalanine or tryptophan. The DNA is omitted, as the CDR3 cannot be located on it reliably, and the CDR3 follows TCRdb's listing. V usage is TRBV6-6 and J usage is TRBJ1-5. Germline V gene lookup returns CDR1 MNHNY and CDR2 SVGAGI (reference sequence). The CDR3 is 13 residues long, ends included. CDR3: CASSYDGRQPLHL.

This clonotype was found many times. DNA of the CDR3: TGCGCCAGCAGCTTTACAGGGAGCACTGAAGCTTTCTTT. Translating it yields CASSFTGSTEAFF. This rearrangement joins TRBV5-1 to TRBJ1-1; D may be TRBD1 (6 bases). The length of the CDR3 is 13 residues. V was pared by 2 bases and J by 4 bases, with 9 bases between. The V gene's germline CDR1 is SGHRS and CDR2 YFSETQ. The full variable domain, completed using reference TRBV5-1 and TRBJ1-1, is KAGVTQTPRYLIKTRGQQVTLSCSPISGHRSVSWYQQTPGQGLQFLFEYFSETQRNKGNFPGRFSGRQFSNSRSEMNVSTLELGDSALYLCASSFTGSTEAFFGQGTRLTVV.

This clonotype was counted between two and nine times. The chain couples TRBV30 to TRBJ1-2, with D maybe TRBD1 (6 bases). V lost 3 bases to trimming and J lost 7 bases, with 18 bases between them. The CDR3 has 14 amino acids. Germline V gives CDR1 GTSNPN, CDR2 SVGIG (reference sequence). The DNA for the CDR3 is TGTGCCTGGAGGTGGGGGGGGCGCTCAGCTGGCTACACCTTC. Protein: CAWRWGGRSAGYTF.

V is TRBV5-4 and J is TRBJ1-4; TRBD1 agrees at 7 bases. Trimming removed 3 bases from V and 6 bases from J; junction bases left unmatched: 8. Germline CDR1 reads SGHNT; CDR2 reads YYREEE (reference sequence). This CDR3 is built from 15 residues. Here the CDR3 reads CASSSGPTGDEKLFF. The CDR3 DNA follows: TGTGCCAGCAGCTCGGGCCCCACAGGGGATGAAAAACTGTTTTTT.

The table lists this clonotype with many counts. V gene TRBV18 combines with J gene TRBJ1-5; D is uncertain. CDR3 length equals 14 residues. Germline values: CDR1 KGHSH, CDR2 LQKENI. The V end was cut by 3 bases, the J end by 5 bases, with 11 bases between. The CDR3 is CASSPKGMDQPQHF. In DNA form, the CDR3 reads TGTGCCAGCTCACCTAAAGGGATGGATCAGCCCCAGCATTTT.

This clonotype was counted at least ten times. V and J are TRBV10-3 and TRBJ2-3; tentative D call: TRBD2 (6 bases). Trimming removed 7 bases from V and 2 bases from J, with 10 bases in between. The CDR3 runs to 13 residues. Per the germline V gene, CDR1 is ENHRY and CDR2 is SYGVKD. The CDR3 reads CAIMGLDTDTQYF. CDR3 sequence (DNA): TGTGCCATCATGGGACTGGACACAGATACGCAGTATTTT.

A word on this clonotype: A single base separates this from a much larger clone, so it may be a read error. This chain uses TRBV5-1 with TRBJ2-4, with TRBD1 as a possible D gene (6 bases). Trimming pared 4 bases from V and 5 bases from J, leaving 13 bases between. The length of the CDR3 is 14 residues. Germline V gene lookup returns CDR1 SGHRS and CDR2 YFSETQ. CDR3 in DNA: TGCGCCAGCAGCACAAGGACAGCTCAAAACATTCAGTACTTC. Translating it yields CASSTRTAQNIQYF.

The gene calls are TRBV7-6 and TRBJ2-7; D gene uncertain. This CDR3 is 11 amino acids long. V lost 4 bases to trimming and J lost 12 bases, with 13 bases between them. CDR1 and CDR2 (germline): SGHVS, FNYEAQ. The CDR3 DNA reads TGTGCCAGCAGCTCGACGGGTTACGGGTACTTC. Protein product: CASSSTGYGYF.